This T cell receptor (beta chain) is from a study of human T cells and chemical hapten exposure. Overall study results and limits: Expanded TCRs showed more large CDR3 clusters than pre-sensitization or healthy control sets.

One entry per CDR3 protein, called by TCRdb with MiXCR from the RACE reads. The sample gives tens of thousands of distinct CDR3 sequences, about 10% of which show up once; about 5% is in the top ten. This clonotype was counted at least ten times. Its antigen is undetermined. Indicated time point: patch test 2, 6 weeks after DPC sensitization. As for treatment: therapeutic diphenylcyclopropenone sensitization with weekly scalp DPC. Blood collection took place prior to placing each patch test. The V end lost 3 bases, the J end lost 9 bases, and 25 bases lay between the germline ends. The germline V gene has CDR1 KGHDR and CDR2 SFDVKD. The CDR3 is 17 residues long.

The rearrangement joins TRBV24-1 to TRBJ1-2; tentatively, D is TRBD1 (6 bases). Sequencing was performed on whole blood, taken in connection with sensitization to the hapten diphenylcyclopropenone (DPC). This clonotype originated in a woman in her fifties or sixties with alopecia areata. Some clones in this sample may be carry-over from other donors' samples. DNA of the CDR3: TGTGCCACCAGTGATGGGGACATTGGTATTCGCCGGGGAAGCTACACCTTC. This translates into CATSDGDIGIRRGSYTF.